This TCR beta chain was documented in a study of OX40 agonist ivuxolimab in advanced cancers. Study in general: As their treatment, patients were administered ivuxolimab, an agonistic anti-OX40 (CD134) antibody.

As to this clone: As yet, its antigen is unknown.

Per the germline V gene, CDR1 is ENHRY and CDR2 is SYGVKD. The CDR3 has 17 residues. V dropped 6 bases and J dropped 2; count of bases not matched to a gene: 6. Study-level findings and limits: Fewer expanded clones were found on average in CD4+ than in CD8+ T cells.

Clones were read by immunoSEQ multiplex PCR, and TCRdb kept only the in-frame ones, dropping some. Here the sample spans about 67,000 clones, around nine tenths being singletons. The clonotype comes from an adult with an advanced solid tumor such as melanoma, head and neck, liver or kidney cancer. The V call is TRBV10-3, the J call TRBJ2-2, with 13 positions matching TRBD2. The specimen was CD4+ or CD8+ T cells sorted from blood, collected in a trial of the OX40 agonist ivuxolimab. This CDR3 is CAISRTSGSDNTGELFF. The CDR3, as DNA: TGTGCCATCAGCCGGACTAGCGGGAGCGACAACACCGGGGAGCTGTTTTTT.